One sample yielded the 13 T cell receptor beta chains listed below, sequenced in a study of cytomegalovirus exposure and HLA in healthy donors. TCRdb's table, derived via immunoSEQ multiplex PCR, lists solely in-frame clones and lacks some. The sample lists 150,000 or so clones, approximately 86% occurring once. Material: PBMCs. The origin of the receptors is a man younger than 35 in good health and CMV-seropositive.

V is TRBV7-2 and J is TRBJ1-1, with TRBD1 identical over 8 bases. CDR3 size: 14 residues. The trim removed 3 bases at V and 1 base at J, leaving 1 base unmatched. CDR1 and CDR2 from the germline V gene are SGHTA and FQGNSA. CDR3 amino acids: CASSFDRGNTEAFF. CDR3 sequence (DNA): TGTGCCAGCAGCTTTGACAGGGGGAACACTGAAGCTTTCTTT.

The V and J genes are TRBV5-1 and TRBJ2-7, with a tentative D call TRBD1 (6 bases). CDR3 length: 14 amino acids. The V gene lost 1 base and the J gene lost 6 bases, with 14 bases spanning the gap. The germline CDR1 and CDR2 sequences are SGHRS and YFSETQ. Written as DNA, the CDR3 is TGCGCCAGCAGCTTGTCGCAGGGGAGAGGCGAGCAGTACTTC. Its translation: CASSLSQGRGEQYF.

This chain uses TRBV19 with TRBJ2-5, with 9 bases that match TRBD1. The germline CDR1 and CDR2 sequences are LNHDA and SQIVND (reference sequence). V shed 5 bases, J shed 5 bases, and the junction held 6 bases outside the gene matches. The CDR3 is 14 residues long. CDR3 amino acids: CASSPQTGGETQYF. The CDR3 coding sequence is TGTGCCAGTAGTCCGCAGACAGGGGGGGAGACCCAGTACTTC.

In its sample, this clone was seen a few times. The rearrangement uses TRBV5-4 and TRBJ2-7; D gene unclear. The CDR3 covers 14 residues. Germline assignment: CDR1 SGHNT and CDR2 YYREEE (reference sequence). The V gene lost 4 bases and the J gene lost 2 bases, with 13 bases spanning the gap. The CDR3 nucleotides read TGTGCCAGCAGCCACACAACATTTCCCTACGAGCAGTACTTC. Amino acid sequence: CASSHTTFPYEQYF.

The V call is TRBV6-1, the J call TRBJ2-7; no reliable D call. Germline CDR1 is MNHNS and CDR2 is SASEGT. The CDR3 consists of 14 residues. Trimming shortened V by 1 base and J by 8 bases, and 15 bases separated the two germline ends. CDR3 region: CASSEDEVTIKQYF. The CDR3 region has the DNA TGTGCCAGCAGTGAAGATGAGGTTACCATCAAGCAGTACTTC.

The rearrangement links TRBV2 to TRBJ2-7; TRBD1 aligns across 7 bases. Germline trimming cut 6 bases from V and 1 base from J; bases unmatched to any gene: 6. The CDR3 consists of 14 residues. Germline V gene data show CDR1 as SNHLY and CDR2 as FYNNEI. This CDR3 is CASRPGQLSYEQYF. The CDR3 DNA reads as TGTGCCAGCAGGCCGGGACAGCTTTCCTACGAGCAGTACTTC.

In this sample, this clone turned up once. The rearrangement links TRBV6-1 to TRBJ2-7; D may be TRBD1 (5 bases). Germline assignment: CDR1 MNHNS and CDR2 SASEGT. The CDR3 has 15 residues. V lost 2 bases and J 0 bases, leaving 11 bases between the germline ends. The CDR3 spells CASSESPQGSYEQYF. The CDR3 DNA reads TGTGCCAGCAGTGAATCGCCTCAGGGCTCCTACGAGCAGTACTTC.

V and J are TRBV12-5 and TRBJ2-2, with D possibly TRBD2 on 5 matching bases. The CDR3 is made up of 17 amino acids. Germline lookup yields CDR1 LGHNT and CDR2 FRNRAP. The V end lost 5 bases, the J end lost 9 bases, and 25 bases lay between the germline ends. The CDR3, as DNA: TGTGCTAGTGGTAACGGAGGTTTGGGAGTTTCGAAGAGGGAGCTGTTTTTT. Its protein product is CASGNGGLGVSKRELFF.

The chain links TRBV7-3 to TRBJ2-1, with D perhaps matching TRBD2 (5 bases). Germline assignment: CDR1 SGHTA and CDR2 FQGTGA. The CDR3 is made up of 14 amino acids. V was pared by 0 bases and J by 7 bases, with 10 bases between. The CDR3 DNA sequence: TGTGCCAGCAGCTTAACGGGCGGCGGGAATGAGCAGTTCTTC. Its translation: CASSLTGGGNEQFF.

This clone was picked up one time. The chain couples TRBV7-8 to TRBJ2-7; no clear D gene. Per the germline V gene, CDR1 is SGHVS and CDR2 is FQNEAQ. Trimming cost V 3 bases and J 5 bases, with 8 bases left between them. The CDR3 totals 12 residues. CDR3 sequence reads: CASSFTPNEQYF. As DNA, the CDR3 is TGTGCCAGCAGCTTCACACCCAACGAGCAGTACTTC. Looking up the rest from reference TRBV7-8 and TRBJ2-7 gives the full variable domain: GAGVSQSPRYKVAKRGQDVALRCDPISGHVSLFWYQQALGQGPEFLTYFQNEAQLDKSGLPSDRFFAERPEGSVSTLKIQRTQQEDSAVYLCASSFTPNEQYFGPGTRLTVT.

The V call is TRBV9, the J call TRBJ2-1; D not resolved. This CDR3 region has 12 residues. Germline V gene data show CDR1 as SGDLS and CDR2 as YYNGEE. V dropped 2 bases and J dropped 3 bases, with 3 bases sitting between them. DNA of the CDR3: TGTGCCAGCAGCGTTAACTACAATGAGCAGTTCTTC. This codes for CASSVNYNEQFF.

This clone was picked up one time. The V call is TRBV5-1, the J call TRBJ2-1; 7 positions match TRBD1. Germline values: CDR1 SGHRS, CDR2 YFSETQ. The trim removed 0 bases at V and 1 base at J, leaving 4 bases unmatched. The CDR3 loop spans 16 amino acids. The CDR3 coding sequence is TGCGCCAGCAGCTTGGGACAGGGTATGTCCTACAATGAGCAGTTCTTC. It codes for CASSLGQGMSYNEQFF.

The CDR3 protein is CASRRTAYSNQPQHF. DNA for the CDR3: TGTGCCAGCAGGCGGACAGCCTATAGCAATCAGCCCCAGCATTTT. V usage is TRBV27 and J usage is TRBJ1-5; tentatively, D is TRBD1 (6 bases). In germline, CDR1 is MNHEY, CDR2 SMNVEV (reference sequence). The ends were cut back, 6 bases at V and 0 bases at J, with 12 bases in the middle. CDR3 length: 15 residues.